The 23 T cell receptor beta chains presented below share a single source sample, sequenced in a study of beta chain features in type 1 diabetes (dated by TCRdb to 2016 to 2018). The research as a whole found: Type 1 diabetes patients showed a moderate but significant shortening of TCRB CDR3 length in all four CD4+ subsets.

Their specific antigens are unknown. Libraries were made using the immunoSEQ multiplex PCR assay. The entire isolated RNA was reverse transcribed using the High Capacity cDNA Reverse Transcription Kit, and thus expressed TCRB transcripts were sequenced. In its TCRdb copy, this immuneACCESS table keeps in-frame sequences only and misses some clones. Where compared with another copy, unresolved V genes explain less than half of these, and the others have no known cause. The sample includes some 660,000 clones, with around 15% observed a single time. The top ten clonotypes cover approximately 0.042% of the sample. The sample taken for sequencing was naive CD4+ T cells from blood. The label giving this sample's cell subset or site can be read as: true naive CD4+ T cells. The receptors come from a man younger than 30 with type 1 diabetes.

This clone turned up a few times. The V gene is TRBV27, the J gene TRBJ2-3; D possibly corresponds to TRBD2 (6 bases). The germline V and J ends were trimmed by 10 bases and 1 base, with 15 bases remaining between them. Germline V gene sequence: CDR1 MNHEY, CDR2 SMNVEV (reference sequence). The CDR3 contains 14 residues. As DNA, the CDR3 is TGTGCCACCCGACGGAGGGGAGGCACAGATACGCAGTATTTT. This translates into CATRRRGGTDTQYF.

This clone was found a few times. V and J are TRBV7-2 and TRBJ1-1; D is perhaps TRBD1 (5 bases). The CDR3 has 14 residues. Trimming pared 1 base from V and 5 bases from J, leaving 11 bases between. Germline-derived CDR1 and CDR2 are SGHTA and FQGNSA. CDR3 residues: CASSLVDSYTEAFF. The CDR3 DNA sequence: TGTGCCAGCAGCTTAGTTGACAGTTATACTGAAGCTTTCTTT.

This clone came up a few times. The chain joins TRBV5-1 to TRBJ1-2, with no clear D. V lost 4 bases and J 7 bases, leaving 14 bases between the germline ends. Germline V gene data show CDR1 as SGHRS and CDR2 as YFSETQ. The CDR3 is 13 amino acids. The CDR3 loop is CASSEYEAGGYTF. Written as DNA, the CDR3 is TGCGCCAGCAGCGAGTATGAGGCCGGTGGCTACACCTTC.

The chain joins TRBV18 to TRBJ2-7; 13 bases match TRBD2. The CDR3 is 15 residues long. J gave up 5 bases and V 2 bases, and 3 bases lay outside the gene matches. The germline V gene encodes CDR1 KGHSH and CDR2 LQKENI. CDR3 amino acids: CASSPGTSGIHEQYF. In nucleotides, the CDR3 is TGTGCCAGCTCACCAGGGACTAGCGGGATCCACGAGCAGTACTTC.

The rearrangement joins TRBV2 to TRBJ1-4, with no clear D. V lost 4 bases and J 8 bases, leaving 11 bases between the germline ends. The CDR3 is 13 residues long. Germline V gene lookup returns CDR1 SNHLY and CDR2 FYNNEI. CDR3 nucleotides: TGTGCCAGCAGTGCTGAAGGGTGGGAAAAACTGTTTTTT. The encoded protein is CASSAEGWEKLFF.

This chain connects TRBV7-9 to TRBJ1-1, with D tentatively TRBD1 (5 bases). This CDR3 has 13 residues. The V gene's germline CDR1 is SEHNR and CDR2 FQNEAQ (reference sequence). Trimming removed 5 bases at V and 7 bases at J, with 14 bases between. The CDR3 protein is CASSPMGGDEAFF. The CDR3 nucleotides read TGTGCCAGCAGCCCTATGGGGGGAGATGAAGCTTTCTTT.

This clone was counted between two and nine times. This rearrangement joins TRBV27 to TRBJ1-2; D uncertain. CDR3 length: 15 residues. Trimming took off 4 bases at V and 5 bases at J, with 17 bases between the two ends. Germline assignment: CDR1 MNHEY and CDR2 SMNVEV (reference sequence). In DNA, the CDR3 is TGTGCCAGCAGTTCCCCCCAGACCGGTAGATATGGCTACACCTTC. Translated: CASSSPQTGRYGYTF.

The table lists this clone with a few counts. This chain joins TRBV4-3 and TRBJ2-1; D is unclear. Germline CDR1 and CDR2: LGHNA and YSLEER. CDR3 length: 12 residues. Trimming left V 1 base short and J 10 bases short, with 8 bases between. CDR3 in amino acids: CASSQGAREQFF. The CDR3 DNA is TGCGCCAGCAGCCAAGGGGCCCGAGAGCAGTTCTTC.

The chain joins TRBV1 to TRBJ2-2; no check of the table's D call, TRBD2, against the DNA was made. TRBV1 is labeled a pseudogene. The CDR3 totals 16 residues. The CDR3 region has the DNA TGCACCAGCAGCCTAGGACTAGCGGGAGACACCGGGGAGCTGTTTTTT. Translating it yields CTSSLGLAGDTGELFF.

A few counts support this clone. The chain uses TRBV9 and TRBJ2-3, with D perhaps TRBD1 (5 bases). This CDR3 has 12 residues. Per the germline V gene, CDR1 is SGDLS and CDR2 is YYNGEE. The ends were cut back, 3 bases at V and 9 bases at J, with 11 bases in the middle. The CDR3 DNA reads as TGTGCCAGCAGCGCACCCCAGGGAACGCAGTATTTT. Protein: CASSAPQGTQYF.

This clone showed up just a few times. The chain is built from TRBV7-9 and TRBJ2-7; D gene ambiguous. V lost 1 base to trimming and J lost 1 base, with 8 bases between them. From germline, CDR1 is SEHNR and CDR2 FQNEAQ (reference sequence). This CDR3 contains 14 residues. The CDR3 spells CASSLGDGSYEQYF. The CDR3 DNA follows: TGTGCCAGCAGCTTAGGGGATGGGTCCTACGAGCAGTACTTC.

The J gene is TRBJ1-1, the V gene TRBV18; 7 bases line up with TRBD1. Germline CDR1 KGHSH, CDR2 LQKENI. With 4 bases clipped from V and 4 bases from J, the junction kept 0 bases outside the gene matches. CDR3 length equals 12 residues. In DNA, the CDR3 is TGTGCCAGCTCACAGGGGGCCACTGAAGCTTTCTTT. Residues: CASSQGATEAFF.

This clone was observed a few times. J is TRBJ2-5 and V is TRBV20-1; no definite D call. The germline CDR1 and CDR2 sequences are DFQATT and SNEGSKA (reference sequence). V was trimmed by 4 bases and J by 5 bases, leaving 8 bases between them. This CDR3 comprises 11 residues. CDR3 sequence (DNA): TGCAGTGCTAAATTGGGGGAGACCCAGTACTTC. It yields the protein CSAKLGETQYF.

This chain connects TRBV5-4 to TRBJ2-7, with D unclear. The CDR3 loop spans 14 amino acids. V was shortened by 2 bases and J by 3 bases, with 12 bases between the two germline ends. CDR1 SGHNT and CDR2 YYREEE come from the germline V gene (reference sequence). The CDR3 sequence is CASSLSGKIYEQYF. CDR3 in DNA: TGTGCCAGCAGCTTAAGTGGGAAAATCTACGAGCAGTACTTC. Filled out from reference TRBV5-4 and TRBJ2-7, the complete variable domain reads ETGVTQSPTHLIKTRGQQVTLRCSSQSGHNTVSWYQQALGQGPQFIFQYYREEENGRGNFPPRFSGLQFPNYSSELNVNALELDDSALYLCASSLSGKIYEQYFGPGTRLTVT.

This clone was detected only a few times. The J gene is TRBJ1-4, the V gene TRBV29-1; TRBD1 agrees at 7 bases. V trimming: 7 bases; J trimming: 10 bases; junction bases outside the gene matches: 12. The germline V gene has CDR1 SQVTM and CDR2 ANQGSEA. The CDR3 sequence is 13 residues long. The chain's CDR3 is CSAGGGERGKLFF. CDR3 sequence (DNA): TGCAGCGCAGGAGGGGGCGAGAGGGGAAAACTGTTTTTT.

This clone showed up just a few times. The rearrangement joins TRBV5-1 to TRBJ2-7, with no clear D. Trimming pared 2 bases from V and 0 bases from J, leaving 15 bases between. The CDR3 spans 16 residues. Germline V CDR1 and CDR2: SGHRS, YFSETQ. The CDR3 protein is CASSFASGPSSYEQYF. The CDR3 coding sequence is TGCGCCAGCAGCTTTGCCTCAGGTCCTAGCTCCTACGAGCAGTACTTC.

This clone was seen more than once but under ten times. The chain carries TRBV10-3 and TRBJ2-3; D is ambiguous. Deletions cut 3 bases from V and 3 bases from J, with 16 bases between. The CDR3 extends over 16 amino acids. The germline CDR1 and CDR2 sequences are ENHRY and SYGVKD. The DNA of the CDR3 is TGTGCCATCAGTGATGGAGATAGACCCTTGACAGATACGCAGTATTTT. It translates to CAISDGDRPLTDTQYF.

This clone was detected only a few times. The rearrangement uses TRBV4-2 and TRBJ1-5; D is unresolved. The CDR3 is 16 amino acids. V gave up 3 bases and J gave up 0 bases, with 12 bases separating them. Germline CDR1 is LGHNA and CDR2 is YNFKEQ. The CDR3 region is CASSQNGLYSNQPQHF. CDR3 DNA sequence: TGTGCCAGCAGCCAGAACGGGCTTTATAGCAATCAGCCCCAGCATTTT.

This clone has at least ten counts. The V and J genes are TRBV10-3 and TRBJ1-3, with D unresolved. Germline V gene lookup returns CDR1 ENHRY and CDR2 SYGVKD. Deletions cut 4 bases from V and 6 bases from J, with 10 bases between. This CDR3 has 13 amino acids. The CDR3 DNA follows: TGTGCCATCAGTGTGGCGGGAGCAAACACCATATATTTT. This codes for CAISVAGANTIYF.

The chain joins TRBV4-1 to TRBJ2-1; 9 positions agree with TRBD2. J lost 10 bases, V lost 3 bases, and 10 bases had no gene match. The germline CDR1 and CDR2 sequences are MGHRA and YSYEKL. The CDR3 runs 15 residues. CDR3 in DNA: TGCGCCAGCAGCCAGCTAGCGGGATATTGGTCGGAGCAGTTCTTC. This translates into CASSQLAGYWSEQFF.

V and J are TRBV4-1 and TRBJ2-2; 14 bases agree with TRBD2. The CDR3 totals 18 residues. V shed 4 bases and J 3 bases; nucleotides not matched to a gene: 7. The V gene's germline CDR1 is MGHRA and CDR2 YSYEKL. This CDR3 reads CASSPRLGLAGDTGELFF. The CDR3 region has the DNA TGCGCCAGCAGCCCACGTTTGGGACTAGCGGGAGACACCGGGGAGCTGTTTTTT.

This clone was counted a few times. The chain employs TRBV29-1 and TRBJ2-7; D gene ambiguous. The germline gives CDR1 SQVTM, CDR2 ANQGSEA. The germline V and J ends were trimmed by 5 bases and 2 bases, with 13 bases remaining between them. The CDR3 has 13 residues. CDR3 amino acids: CSVKGRSTYEQYF. In DNA, the CDR3 is TGCAGCGTTAAAGGCAGGTCTACCTACGAGCAGTACTTC.

This chain links TRBV29-1 with TRBJ1-4; 10 bases are shared with TRBD1. V was clipped by 7 bases and J by 7 bases; unmatched bases: 6. The CDR3 totals 13 residues. Germline CDR1 is SQVTM and CDR2 is ANQGSEA. This CDR3 is CSGQGAFGEKLFF. The CDR3 DNA sequence: TGCAGCGGACAGGGGGCATTTGGTGAAAAACTGTTTTTT.